These T cell receptor beta chains were read from a single sample in a study of shared clonotypes between healthy human individuals. Clones were read by immunoSEQ multiplex PCR, and TCRdb kept only the in-frame ones, dropping some. The sample contains over 1.4 million clones, roughly 96% of which appear only once. The sample consisted of naive CD4+ T cells sorted from blood. These receptors all come from a man aged 30 to 45 in good health. Each CDR3 is given with its conserved first and last residue. A D gene is named only where the DNA matches it firmly. A clone size is listed for some rows: how often the clone was seen (once, few, many), or a class if it is expanded.

J: TRBJ2-7; V: TRBV5-4; size: .; D: TRBD2; CDR3: CASSTGLAGGSPYEQYF; DNA: TGTGCCAGCAGCACCGGACTAGCGGGAGGGTCCCCTTACGAGCAGTACTTC
J: TRBJ1-1; V: TRBV5-4; size: .; D: .; CDR3: CASSPARPLLNTEAFF; DNA: TGTGCCAGCAGTCCAGCCCGGCCGCTGCTGAACACTGAAGCTTTCTTT
J: TRBJ2-3; V: TRBV11-3; size: .; D: .; CDR3: CASSPASYTDTQYF; DNA: TGTGCCAGCAGTCCGGCCTCCTACACAGATACGCAGTATTTT
J: TRBJ1-5; V: TRBV15; size: .; D: .; CDR3: CATSRDGLPDWYGSNQPQHF; DNA: TGTGCCACCAGCAGAGATGGCCTCCCAGACTGGTACGGTAGCAATCAGCCCCAGCATTTT
J: TRBJ1-2; V: TRBV6-5; size: .; D: .; CDR3: CASSYRFTEANYGYTF; DNA: TGTGCCAGCAGTTACAGGTTTACAGAAGCTAACTATGGCTACACCTTC
J: TRBJ2-1; V: TRBV5-1; size: .; D: TRBD2; CDR3: CASSSGTSGRGEQFF; DNA: TGCGCCAGCAGCTCGGGGACTAGCGGGAGGGGCGAGCAGTTCTTC
J: TRBJ2-7; V: TRBV5-6; size: .; D: TRBD1; CDR3: CASSSLAGTGSYEQYF; DNA: TGTGCCAGCAGCTCACTGGCCGGGACAGGTTCCTACGAGCAGTACTTC
J: TRBJ2-7; V: TRBV5-4; size: .; D: TRBD2; CDR3: CASSLVTSGSHEQYF; DNA: TGTGCCAGCAGCTTGGTTACTAGCGGGAGTCACGAGCAGTACTTC
J: TRBJ2-1; V: TRBV27; size: .; D: .; CDR3: CASSNRDWLYNEQFF; DNA: TGTGCCAGCAGCAACCGGGACTGGCTATACAATGAGCAGTTCTTC
J: TRBJ1-2; V: TRBV28; size: .; D: .; CDR3: CASNLRVQGISGYTF; DNA: TGTGCCAGCAACTTACGCGTCCAGGGGATAAGTGGCTACACCTTC
J: TRBJ1-2; V: TRBV29-1; size: .; D: .; CDR3: CSVRAGVGYTF; DNA: TGCAGCGTTAGGGCAGGGGTAGGCTACACCTTC
J: TRBJ1-1; V: TRBV7-2; size: .; D: .; CDR3: CASSRWAGQNTEAFF; DNA: TGTGCCAGCAGTAGGTGGGCAGGACAAAACACTGAAGCTTTCTTT
J: TRBJ1-2; V: TRBV28; size: .; D: .; CDR3: CASSLRGGADYGYTF; DNA: TGTGCCAGCAGTCTACGCGGGGGGGCGGACTATGGCTACACCTTC
J: TRBJ2-7; V: TRBV5-1; size: .; D: .; CDR3: CASSLPDSYEQYF; DNA: TGCGCCAGCAGCTTGCCGGACTCCTACGAGCAGTACTTC
J: TRBJ1-5; V: TRBV7-6; size: .; D: .; CDR3: CASSPEQGVGNQPQHF; DNA: TGTGCCAGCAGCCCAGAACAGGGCGTGGGGAATCAGCCCCAGCATTTT
J: TRBJ1-2; V: TRBV11-2; size: .; D: .; CDR3: CASSLERYGRTNYGYTF; DNA: TGTGCCAGCAGCTTAGAGCGGTATGGTAGAACTAACTATGGCTACACCTTC
J: TRBJ2-7; V: TRBV4-1; size: .; D: TRBD2; CDR3: CASSQDRASGARSSYEQYF; DNA: TGCGCCAGCAGCCAAGATCGAGCTAGCGGGGCTAGGAGCTCCTACGAGCAGTACTTC
J: TRBJ2-3; V: TRBV19; size: .; D: .; CDR3: CASSIFGASTDTQYF; DNA: TGTGCCAGTAGTATCTTTGGGGCTAGCACAGATACGCAGTATTTT
J: TRBJ2-4; V: TRBV27; size: .; D: .; CDR3: CASSFDGLAKNIQYF; DNA: TGTGCCAGCAGTTTCGACGGACTAGCCAAAAACATTCAGTACTTC
J: TRBJ1-1; V: TRBV11-2; size: .; D: .; CDR3: CASSRRSGVNTEAFF; DNA: TGTGCCAGCAGCCGTCGGTCAGGCGTGAACACTGAAGCTTTCTTT
J: TRBJ2-5; V: TRBV9; size: once; D: .; CDR3: CASSVEGMGTQYF; DNA: TGTGCCAGCAGCGTAGAAGGGATGGGGACCCAGTACTTC
J: TRBJ2-1; V: TRBV14; size: .; D: .; CDR3: CASSLRTVNEQFF; DNA: TGTGCCAGCAGTCTCCGGACGGTGAATGAGCAGTTCTTC
J: TRBJ2-3; V: TRBV7-9; size: .; D: .; CDR3: CASSLRFGTDTQYF; DNA: TGTGCCAGCAGCCTACGGTTCGGCACAGATACGCAGTATTTT
J: TRBJ2-1; V: TRBV10-2; size: .; D: .; CDR3: CASSEFVSLYEQFF; DNA: TGCGCCAGCAGTGAGTTCGTCAGTTTATATGAGCAGTTCTTC
J: TRBJ2-2; V: TRBV7-2; size: once; D: TRBD2; CDR3: CASSLERELDTGELFF; DNA: TGTGCCAGCAGCTTAGAGCGGGAGCTAGACACCGGGGAGCTGTTTTTT
J: TRBJ2-6; V: TRBV19; size: .; D: .; CDR3: CASSIDHRLGANVLTF; DNA: TGTGCCAGTAGTATAGATCACAGGCTTGGGGCCAACGTCCTGACTTTC
J: TRBJ1-5; V: TRBV6-1; size: .; D: .; CDR3: CASSSLTGGQPQHF; DNA: TGTGCCAGCAGCTCATTGACAGGTGGTCAGCCCCAGCATTTT
J: TRBJ2-1; V: TRBV11-3; size: .; D: .; CDR3: CASSLVGGGSNEQFF; DNA: TGTGCCAGCAGCTTAGTCGGGGGCGGGAGCAATGAGCAGTTCTTC
J: TRBJ1-2; V: TRBV9; size: .; D: .; CDR3: CASSVVDRLNYGYTF; DNA: TGTGCCAGCAGCGTAGTTGACCGATTGAACTATGGCTACACCTTC
J: TRBJ2-7; V: TRBV2; size: .; D: .; CDR3: CASSVLSTYEQYF; DNA: TGTGCCAGCAGTGTCCTGAGCACCTACGAGCAGTACTTC
J: TRBJ2-1; V: TRBV5-5; size: few; D: TRBD2; CDR3: CASSQATGLAFVEQFF; DNA: TGTGCCAGCAGCCAAGCAACTGGACTAGCATTTGTTGAGCAGTTCTTC
J: TRBJ2-7; V: TRBV11-2; size: .; D: .; CDR3: CASSSRIAYEQYF; DNA: TGTGCCAGCAGCTCCCGGATTGCCTACGAGCAGTACTTC
J: TRBJ2-7; V: TRBV6-6; size: .; D: .; CDR3: CASSSAGSYEQYF; DNA: TGTGCCAGCAGTTCGGCGGGGTCCTACGAGCAGTACTTC
J: TRBJ2-7; V: TRBV19; size: .; D: TRBD1; CDR3: CASSLTGTGAEEQYF; DNA: TGTGCCAGTAGTCTTACCGGGACAGGGGCGGAGGAGCAGTACTTC
J: TRBJ2-2; V: TRBV5-1; size: .; D: .; CDR3: CASSLVGGTSNTGELFF; DNA: TGCGCCAGCAGCTTGGTAGGAGGGACTTCGAACACCGGGGAGCTGTTTTTT
J: TRBJ1-5; V: TRBV6-1; size: .; D: .; CDR3: CASSEVGPGFGSNQPQHF; DNA: TGTGCCAGCAGTGAAGTTGGACCGGGGTTTGGGAGCAATCAGCCCCAGCATTTT
J: TRBJ1-5; V: TRBV25-1; size: .; D: .; CDR3: CASGPMGNQPQHF; DNA: TGTGCCAGCGGCCCCATGGGCAATCAGCCCCAGCATTTT
J: TRBJ1-1; V: TRBV5-4; size: .; D: .; CDR3: CASSRRDDRMNTEAFF; DNA: TGTGCCAGCAGTCGAAGGGATGACAGAATGAACACTGAAGCTTTCTTT
J: TRBJ2-3; V: TRBV5-4; size: .; D: TRBD1; CDR3: CASSHGQGGTTDTQYF; DNA: TGTGCCAGCAGCCACGGACAGGGGGGGACCACAGATACGCAGTATTTT
J: TRBJ2-7; V: TRBV28; size: .; D: .; CDR3: CASSYLLPGGLFTDLFYEQYF; DNA: TGTGCCAGCAGTTACCTCCTCCCCGGGGGCCTCTTCACAGACCTATTCTACGAGCAGTACTTC
J: TRBJ2-7; V: TRBV4-1; size: .; D: TRBD1; CDR3: CASSQRTGGSGEQYF; DNA: TGCGCCAGCAGCCAGCGGACAGGGGGGTCGGGGGAGCAGTACTTC
J: TRBJ2-1; V: TRBV6-1; size: .; D: .; CDR3: CASSERRNSYNEQFF; DNA: TGTGCCAGCAGTGAACGCCGGAATTCCTACAATGAGCAGTTCTTC
J: TRBJ1-5; V: TRBV7-9; size: .; D: .; CDR3: CASSLAGRNQPQHF; DNA: TGTGCCAGCAGCTTAGCTGGCCGGAATCAGCCCCAGCATTTT
J: TRBJ2-5; V: TRBV7-9; size: .; D: .; CDR3: CASSASGRETQYF; DNA: TGTGCCAGCAGCGCTTCGGGGCGAGAGACCCAGTACTTC
J: TRBJ2-3; V: TRBV7-9; size: .; D: TRBD1; CDR3: CASSVRQGGPADTQYF; DNA: TGTGCCAGCAGCGTACGACAGGGGGGACCGGCAGATACGCAGTATTTT
J: TRBJ1-5; V: TRBV10-3; size: .; D: .; CDR3: CAISDLDRLQPQHF; DNA: TGTGCCATCAGTGACCTCGACAGGCTTCAGCCCCAGCATTTT
J: TRBJ2-7; V: TRBV10-3; size: .; D: .; CDR3: CAISDTFAGPYEQYF; DNA: TGTGCCATCAGTGACACTTTCGCAGGTCCCTACGAGCAGTACTTC
J: TRBJ2-3; V: TRBV10-3; size: .; D: TRBD2; CDR3: CAIKAGEVADTQYF; DNA: TGTGCCATAAAAGCGGGAGAAGTGGCAGATACGCAGTATTTT
J: TRBJ2-1; V: TRBV9; size: .; D: TRBD2; CDR3: CASSVGVGRAYIEQFF; DNA: TGTGCCAGCAGCGTAGGGGTCGGGAGGGCCTACATTGAGCAGTTCTTC
J: TRBJ2-1; V: TRBV7-6; size: many; D: .; CDR3: CASSLYAAGAYNEQFF; DNA: TGTGCCAGCAGCTTATACGCCGCGGGTGCCTACAATGAGCAGTTCTTC
J: TRBJ2-5; V: TRBV9; size: .; D: .; CDR3: CASSTTGLAQGETQYF; DNA: TGTGCCAGCAGCACAACGGGACTCGCCCAGGGGGAGACCCAGTACTTC
J: TRBJ2-7; V: TRBV10-1; size: .; D: TRBD1; CDR3: CASSADRGSQANPYEQYF; DNA: TGCGCCAGCAGTGCCGACAGGGGGTCGCAGGCGAACCCATACGAGCAGTACTTC